Below, 17 T cell receptor beta chains from the same sample are listed, as sequenced in a study of beta chain features in type 1 diabetes. Study conclusions and caveats: TCRB CDR3 length was moderately but significantly reduced in all four CD4+ subsets of Type 1 diabetes patients.

Reverse transcription of all isolated RNA meant that expressed TCRB transcripts were sequenced. Some clones are missing from TCRdb's copy, which holds only in-frame ones; the method was immunoSEQ multiplex PCR. The sample contains around 240,000 clones, approximately 16% of which appear only once. These receptors' antigens are unknown. Sequences were obtained from naive CD4+ T cells from blood. These receptors originate from a man aged 25 to 45 with type 1 diabetes.

The V and J genes are TRBV5-4 and TRBJ1-1, with 9 bases that match TRBD1. Germline V lookup: CDR1 SGHNT, CDR2 YYREEE (reference sequence). V lost 0 bases to trimming and J lost 5 bases; unmatched junction nucleotides: 2. This CDR3 is built from 14 residues. For the CDR3, the DNA is TGTGCCAGCAGCTTGGGGACAGGGGCGACTGAAGCTTTCTTT. Translation gives CASSLGTGATEAFF.

This clone was found a few times. The chain couples TRBV15 to TRBJ2-5; TRBD1 might be the D (6 bases). Germline assignment: CDR1 LNHNV and CDR2 YYDKDF (reference sequence). Trimming took off 3 bases at V and 0 bases at J, with 8 bases between the two ends. The CDR3 contains 14 residues. CDR3 DNA: TGTGCCACCAGCAGGGGGGCGGACCAAGAGACCCAGTACTTC. Translation gives CATSRGADQETQYF.

This clone was seen a few times. The chain couples TRBV4-1 to TRBJ1-1; D gene unclear. Germline V gene lookup returns CDR1 MGHRA and CDR2 YSYEKL. The CDR3 length is 14 residues. The V and J ends lost 1 base and 1 base respectively, with 7 bases between them. The DNA for the CDR3 is TGCGCCAGCAGCCAAGTGGACGGGAACACTGAAGCTTTCTTT. Amino acid sequence: CASSQVDGNTEAFF.

The chain combines TRBV9 with TRBJ2-3; TRBD2 aligns across 10 bases. Per the germline V gene, CDR1 is SGDLS and CDR2 is YYNGEE. The CDR3 is 17 residues long. The V gene end was trimmed by 0 bases and the J gene end by 4 bases; junction bases not matched to a gene: 8. This chain's CDR3 is CASSVEASGRFADTQYF. The CDR3 coding sequence is TGTGCCAGCAGCGTAGAGGCTAGCGGGAGATTCGCAGATACGCAGTATTTT.

This clone was observed a few times. The chain uses TRBV7-9 and TRBJ1-3, with D possibly matching TRBD1 (5 bases). The V end was cut by 5 bases, the J end by 1 base, with 12 bases between. Germline V gene data show CDR1 as SEHNR and CDR2 as FQNEAQ (reference sequence). This CDR3 region has 15 residues. CDR3 sequence reads: CASSPQGTSGNTIYF. The CDR3 bases are TGTGCCAGCAGCCCTCAAGGGACTTCTGGAAACACCATATATTTT.

This clone was seen only a few times. No conserved phenylalanine or tryptophan is present at the end of the CDR3, so a read error is the likely explanation. It is unclear where the CDR3 begins or ends on the DNA, so no DNA is shown, and the CDR3 is as TCRdb lists it. J is TRBJ1-1 and V is TRBV21-1. TRBV21-1 constitutes a pseudogene. The CDR3 extends over 10 residues, inclusive of both ends. The CDR3 protein is CASSSRTVWH.

This clone turned up a few times. V is TRBV13 and J is TRBJ2-3; 10 bases are a match to TRBD2. The CDR3 contains 14 residues. Germline V lookup: CDR1 PRHDT, CDR2 FYEKMQ (reference sequence). V shed 8 bases and J 6 bases; nucleotides not matched to a gene: 8. The DNA of the CDR3 is TGTGCCAGCGCCAGGCTAGCGGGAGCGGATACGCAGTATTTT. This gives the protein CASARLAGADTQYF.

CDR3 sequence reads: CASSVATRTSGRGNEQFF. The CDR3 DNA follows: TGTGCCAGCAGCGTAGCTACGAGGACTAGCGGGAGGGGGAATGAGCAGTTCTTC. The chain couples TRBV9 to TRBJ2-1; TRBD2 agrees at 15 bases. This CDR3 has 18 amino acids. The ends lost 0 bases at V and 7 bases at J; junction bases unmatched: 8. Germline values: CDR1 SGDLS, CDR2 YYNGEE. The variable domain in full, with the rest retrieved from reference TRBV9 and TRBJ2-1, is DSGVTQTPKHLITATGQRVTLRCSPRSGDLSVYWYQQSLDQGLQFLIQYYNGEERAKGNILERFSAQQFPDLHSELNLSSLELGDSALYFCASSVATRTSGRGNEQFFGPGTRLTVL.

As to this clone: In the same sample, other DNA sequences code for this CDR3. The chain employs TRBV14 and TRBJ2-2, with D uncertain. The CDR3 is made up of 14 amino acids. V lost 3 bases and J 1 base, leaving 6 bases between the germline ends. Germline assignment: CDR1 SGHDN and CDR2 FVKESK. CDR3 sequence (DNA): TGTGCCAGCAGCCAGGACGTGAACACCGGGGAGCTGTTTTTT. Its protein is CASSQDVNTGELFF.

This clone was seen more than once but under ten times. The J gene is TRBJ2-5, the V gene TRBV5-1, with D possibly matching TRBD1 (5 bases). CDR3 length: 15 residues. Per the germline V gene, CDR1 is SGHRS and CDR2 is YFSETQ. The ends were cut back, 0 bases at V and 2 bases at J, with 11 bases in the middle. As DNA, the CDR3 is TGCGCCAGCAGCTTGGTCTCAGGGCCTCAAGAGACCCAGTACTTC. It yields the protein CASSLVSGPQETQYF.

The rearrangement joins TRBV4-1 to TRBJ2-3; D is unclear. This CDR3 contains 14 residues. Germline V gene sequence: CDR1 MGHRA, CDR2 YSYEKL. V was clipped by 1 base and J by 4 bases, with 9 bases between them. The DNA for the CDR3 is TGCGCCAGCAGCCAAGCGTCGGAACCAGATACGCAGTATTTT. This encodes CASSQASEPDTQYF.

In this sample, this clone turned up once. The chain is built from TRBV7-8 and TRBJ2-3; no clear D. The CDR3 extends over 12 amino acids. Germline CDR1 is SGHVS and CDR2 is FQNEAQ. V dropped 6 bases and J dropped 7 bases, with 11 bases sitting between them. The CDR3 sequence is CASSANENTQYF. In nucleotides, the CDR3 is TGTGCCAGCAGTGCGAACGAAAATACGCAGTATTTT. Based on the CDR3 plus reference TRBV7-8 and TRBJ2-3, the full variable domain is GAGVSQSPRYKVAKRGQDVALRCDPISGHVSLFWYQQALGQGPEFLTYFQNEAQLDKSGLPSDRFFAERPEGSVSTLKIQRTQQEDSAVYLCASSANENTQYFGPGTRLTVL.

The sample holds a few counts of this clone. The genes are TRBV30 and TRBJ2-2, with TRBD1 matching over 7 bases. Germline V gene sequence: CDR1 GTSNPN, CDR2 SVGIG (reference sequence). This CDR3 contains 13 residues. V trimming: 2 bases; J trimming: 7 bases; junction bases outside the gene matches: 4. CDR3 region: CAWSRQGLGELFF. The DNA for the CDR3 is TGTGCCTGGAGTAGACAGGGTCTCGGGGAGCTGTTTTTT.

As for this clone: The junction and the germline gene differ at one end; a read error may be behind it. V and J are TRBV9 and TRBJ2-5; D gene uncertain. Per germline, CDR1 SGDLS and CDR2 YYNGEE. The CDR3 has 13 amino acids. In nucleotides, the CDR3 is TGTGCCAGCAGCCGTAGGTGGATGAGTCCTCCTCACTTC. Encoded protein: CASSRRWMSPPHF.

The rearrangement joins TRBV6-1 to TRBJ2-1; the match to TRBD2 covers 10 bases. The junction had 6 bases not matched to a gene; V was cut back by 5 bases and J by 5 bases. Looked up from germline, CDR1 is MNHNS and CDR2 is SASEGT. The CDR3 loop spans 15 amino acids. CDR3 sequence reads: CASSLAGGWDNEQFF. In DNA, the CDR3 is TGTGCCAGCAGTTTAGCGGGAGGATGGGACAATGAGCAGTTCTTC.

This clone was counted a few times. The J gene is TRBJ2-1, the V gene TRBV7-2; perhaps TRBD2 as D (5 bases). V was trimmed by 5 bases and J by 7 bases, leaving 9 bases between them. Germline loops: CDR1 SGHTA, CDR2 FQGNSA. The CDR3 has 12 amino acids. CDR3: CASSGSTNEQFF. CDR3 coding DNA: TGTGCCAGCAGCGGGAGTACAAATGAGCAGTTCTTC.

This clone was seen only a few times. V and J are TRBV5-1 and TRBJ2-3, with 10 bases lining up with TRBD2. The J segment lost 0 bases and the V segment lost 4 bases, leaving 5 bases of the junction unmatched. CDR1 SGHRS and CDR2 YFSETQ come from the germline V gene. This CDR3 comprises 16 residues. CDR3 in amino acids: CASSEGLAASTDTQYF. CDR3 nucleotide sequence: TGCGCCAGCAGCGAAGGACTAGCGGCTAGCACAGATACGCAGTATTTT.